Listed below are T cell receptor beta chains from one sample, sequenced in a study of cytomegalovirus exposure and HLA in healthy donors. Data came from immunoSEQ multiplex PCR; TCRdb stores just in-frame clones and leaves some out. The table records approximately 200,000 clones, 70% to 85% of them present only once. Input material: PBMCs. The receptors shown here come from a girl aged 2-10 years in good health and CMV-seronegative. Each CDR3 is given with its conserved first and last residue. A D gene is named only where the DNA matches it firmly. Part of the rows lack a size; the others show once, few, many or a class for expanded clones.

TGTGCCTGGAGTTCTTTAAGGACAGGCGGGCAGTACTTC	CAWSSLRTGGQYF	TRBJ2-7	TRBV30	TRBD1	NA
TGCGCCAGCAGCCAAGCACTAGCAAGCACTAGCACAGATACGCAGTATTTT	CASSQALASTSTDTQYF	TRBJ2-3	TRBV5-1	NA	once
TGTGCCAGCAGACGCCGGGACAGGAGGACAGATACGCAGTATTTT	CASRRRDRRTDTQYF	TRBJ2-3	TRBV6-6	TRBD1	few
TGTGCCAGCTCACTGACGGGGTCTGACTATGGCTACACCTTC	CASSLTGSDYGYTF	TRBJ1-2	TRBV18	NA	NA
TGTGCCAGCAGCCCCAGGGGGGAAGGGACCCATGAAAAACTGTTTTTT	CASSPRGEGTHEKLFF	TRBJ1-4	TRBV9	TRBD1	few
TGCGCCAGCAGCCACGACCAGGGGGACTATGGCTACACCTTC	CASSHDQGDYGYTF	TRBJ1-2	TRBV4-1	TRBD1	NA
TGTGCCAGTAGTATAGACCCACTAGCGGGAGTGGCAGATACGCAGTATTTT	CASSIDPLAGVADTQYF	TRBJ2-3	TRBV19	TRBD2	NA
TGTGCCAGCAGTGAGGCCCAAGAGACCCAGTACTTC	CASSEAQETQYF	TRBJ2-5	TRBV2	NA	NA
TGTGCCAGCAGCTTGTTTTTGGAGGGATGGGATGAGCAGTTCTTC	CASSLFLEGWDEQFF	TRBJ2-1	TRBV5-6	NA	once
TGTGCCAGCAGCGCCCGGGGTCCGAACACTGAAGCTTTCTTT	CASSARGPNTEAFF	TRBJ1-1	TRBV7-9	NA	NA
TGCGCCAGCAGCGAGGCGGGGGGGCCATCTGGGGCCAACGTCCTGACTTTC	CASSEAGGPSGANVLTF	TRBJ2-6	TRBV4-1	TRBD2	NA
TGTGCCAGCAGCGCCTTCCCAGGGGAAGTAACCTACGAGCAGTACTTC	CASSAFPGEVTYEQYF	TRBJ2-7	TRBV9	NA	NA
TGTGCCTGGAGCGTACCGGGACTTGCATACCACGAGCAGTACTTC	CAWSVPGLAYHEQYF	TRBJ2-7	TRBV30	NA	NA
TGTGCCTCACAGGGGAACACCGGGGAGCTGTTTTTT	CASQGNTGELFF	TRBJ2-2	TRBV30	NA	once
TGTGCCACCAGCAGTGGGGACAGGGGGGGAGAGACCCAGTACTTC	CATSSGDRGGETQYF	TRBJ2-5	TRBV15	TRBD1	NA
TGTGCCAGCAGCTTAGGGGGACAGGGGTATTCACCCCTCCACTTT	CASSLGGQGYSPLHF	TRBJ1-6	TRBV13	TRBD1	NA
TGTGCCAGCAGCTTGCGGGGGGCGAACGAGCAGTACTTC	CASSLRGANEQYF	TRBJ2-7	TRBV7-9	TRBD2	NA
TGTGCCAGCAGCGTATTTAACTTCCCCACAGATACGCAGTATTTT	CASSVFNFPTDTQYF	TRBJ2-3	TRBV9	NA	NA
TGTGCCAGCAGCTTACGCCCCGGGACTAGCGTTCTCTACGAGCAGTACTTC	CASSLRPGTSVLYEQYF	TRBJ2-7	TRBV7-9	TRBD2	NA
TGTGCCAGCAGCCCGAACCGGGGGAACACTGAAGCTTTCTTT	CASSPNRGNTEAFF	TRBJ1-1	TRBV7-9	NA	NA
TGCGCCAGCAGCTGGGCGGGAGCTCGGGAGACCCAGTACTTC	CASSWAGARETQYF	TRBJ2-5	TRBV5-1	TRBD2	once
TGTGCTATGACAGCGAACACCGGGGAGCTGTTTTTT	CAMTANTGELFF	TRBJ2-2	TRBV19	NA	once
TGTGCCATCAGTGAGGGGACTAGCGGAAACACCGGGGAGCTGTTTTTT	CAISEGTSGNTGELFF	TRBJ2-2	TRBV10-3	TRBD2	NA
TGTGCCAGCAGCCAAGATTACGACAGCTACGAGCAGTACTTC	CASSQDYDSYEQYF	TRBJ2-7	TRBV4-2	NA	NA
TGCGCCAGCAGCCAAGGCCCCGGGACAGGGATCACAGATACGCAGTATTTT	CASSQGPGTGITDTQYF	TRBJ2-3	TRBV4-1	TRBD1	NA
TGTGCCAGCAGCCCCGGGACAGGGCCGTTCAATGAAAAACTGTTTTTT	CASSPGTGPFNEKLFF	TRBJ1-4	TRBV7-9	TRBD1	NA
TGTGCCAGCAGTTCAGGGACAGGGGTCGGTGGCTACACCTTC	CASSSGTGVGGYTF	TRBJ1-2	TRBV27	TRBD1	NA
TGTGCCAGCAGCGCTCCGACAGGGTCTAGTGGAAACACCATATATTTT	CASSAPTGSSGNTIYF	TRBJ1-3	TRBV9	TRBD1	NA
TGTGCCAGCAGTTCCGGGACAGGGCACACCGGGGAGCTGTTTTTT	CASSSGTGHTGELFF	TRBJ2-2	TRBV2	TRBD1	NA
TGTGCCAGCAGCTTAATAGTGGGGGGAAGGGAAGTCCCCAATGAGCAGTTCTTC	CASSLIVGGREVPNEQFF	TRBJ2-1	TRBV7-8	NA	NA
TGTGCCAGCAGTGAGGGACAGGGGGATCAGCCCCAGCATTTT	CASSEGQGDQPQHF	TRBJ1-5	TRBV2	TRBD1	NA